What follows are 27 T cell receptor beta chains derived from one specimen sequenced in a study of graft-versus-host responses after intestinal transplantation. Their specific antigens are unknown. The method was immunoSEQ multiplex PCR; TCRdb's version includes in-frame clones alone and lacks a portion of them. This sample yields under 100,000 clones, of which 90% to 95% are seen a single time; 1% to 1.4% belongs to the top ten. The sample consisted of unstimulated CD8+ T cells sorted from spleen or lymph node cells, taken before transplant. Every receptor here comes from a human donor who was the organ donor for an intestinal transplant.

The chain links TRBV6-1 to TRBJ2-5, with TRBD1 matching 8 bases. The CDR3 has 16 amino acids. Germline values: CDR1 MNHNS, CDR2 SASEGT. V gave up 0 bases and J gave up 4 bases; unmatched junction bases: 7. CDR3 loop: CASSEADGQGGETQYF. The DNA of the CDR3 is TGTGCCAGCAGTGAAGCGGATGGACAGGGAGGAGAGACCCAGTACTTC.

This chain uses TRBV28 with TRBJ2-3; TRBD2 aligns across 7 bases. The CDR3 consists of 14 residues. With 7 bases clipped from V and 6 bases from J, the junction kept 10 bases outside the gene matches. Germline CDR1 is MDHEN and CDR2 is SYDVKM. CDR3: CASMVGGMGDTQYF. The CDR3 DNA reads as TGTGCCAGCATGGTGGGAGGGATGGGGGATACGCAGTATTTT.

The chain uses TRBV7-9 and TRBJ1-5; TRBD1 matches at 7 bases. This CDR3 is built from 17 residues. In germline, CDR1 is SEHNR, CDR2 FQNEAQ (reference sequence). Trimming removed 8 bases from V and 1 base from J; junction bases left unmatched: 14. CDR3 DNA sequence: TGTGCCAGCCGACAGGGTGCCCCCGTTGGGAGCAATCAGCCCCAGCATTTT. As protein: CASRQGAPVGSNQPQHF.

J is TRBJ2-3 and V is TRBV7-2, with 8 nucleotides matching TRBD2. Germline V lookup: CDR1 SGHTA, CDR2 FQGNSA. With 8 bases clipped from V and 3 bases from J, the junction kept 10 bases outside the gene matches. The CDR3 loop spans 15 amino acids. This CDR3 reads CASETGTSETDTQYF. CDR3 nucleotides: TGTGCCAGCGAGACCGGGACTAGTGAAACAGATACGCAGTATTTT.

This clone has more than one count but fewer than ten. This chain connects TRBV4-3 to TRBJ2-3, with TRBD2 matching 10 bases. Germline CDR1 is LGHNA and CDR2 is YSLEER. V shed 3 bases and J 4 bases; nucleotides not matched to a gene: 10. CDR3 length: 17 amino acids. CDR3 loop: CASSQATASGSPDTQYF. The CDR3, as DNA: TGCGCCAGCAGCCAGGCCACCGCTAGCGGGAGCCCAGATACGCAGTATTTT.

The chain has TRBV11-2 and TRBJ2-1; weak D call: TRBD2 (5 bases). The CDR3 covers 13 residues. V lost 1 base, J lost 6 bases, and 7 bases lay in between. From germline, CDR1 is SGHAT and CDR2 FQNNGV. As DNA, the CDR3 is TGTGCCAGCAGCTTAGCGGCGGGCAATGAGCAGTTCTTC. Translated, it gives CASSLAAGNEQFF.

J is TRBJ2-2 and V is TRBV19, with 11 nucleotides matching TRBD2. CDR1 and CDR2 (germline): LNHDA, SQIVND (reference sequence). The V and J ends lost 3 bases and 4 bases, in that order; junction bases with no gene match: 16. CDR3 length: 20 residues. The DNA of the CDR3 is TGTGCCAGTAGTATGCAACTAGCGGGAGATCTTAGTTACCTCACCGGGGAGCTGTTTTTT. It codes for CASSMQLAGDLSYLTGELFF.

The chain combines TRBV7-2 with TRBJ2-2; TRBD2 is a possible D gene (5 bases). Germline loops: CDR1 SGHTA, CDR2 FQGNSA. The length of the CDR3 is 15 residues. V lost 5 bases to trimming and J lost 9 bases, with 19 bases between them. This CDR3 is CASSGLIGELRELFF. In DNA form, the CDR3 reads TGTGCCAGCAGCGGCCTGATCGGGGAACTCAGGGAGCTGTTTTTT.

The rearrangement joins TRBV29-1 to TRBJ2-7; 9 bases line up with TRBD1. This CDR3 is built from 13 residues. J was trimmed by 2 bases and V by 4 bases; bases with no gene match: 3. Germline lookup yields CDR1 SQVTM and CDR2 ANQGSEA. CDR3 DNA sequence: TGCAGCGTTGCCGACAGGGGGACCTACGAGCAGTACTTC. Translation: CSVADRGTYEQYF.

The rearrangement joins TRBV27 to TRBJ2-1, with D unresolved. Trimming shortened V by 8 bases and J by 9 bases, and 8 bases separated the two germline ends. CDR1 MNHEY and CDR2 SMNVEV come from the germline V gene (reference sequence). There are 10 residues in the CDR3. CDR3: CASGASEQFF. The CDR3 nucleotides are TGTGCCAGCGGTGCGAGTGAGCAGTTCTTC.

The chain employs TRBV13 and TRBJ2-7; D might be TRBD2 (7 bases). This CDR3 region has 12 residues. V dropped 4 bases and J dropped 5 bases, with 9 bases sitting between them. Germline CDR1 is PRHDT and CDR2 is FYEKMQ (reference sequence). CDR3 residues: CASSSGGNEQYF. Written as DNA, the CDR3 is TGTGCCAGCAGCTCGGGGGGCAACGAGCAGTACTTC.

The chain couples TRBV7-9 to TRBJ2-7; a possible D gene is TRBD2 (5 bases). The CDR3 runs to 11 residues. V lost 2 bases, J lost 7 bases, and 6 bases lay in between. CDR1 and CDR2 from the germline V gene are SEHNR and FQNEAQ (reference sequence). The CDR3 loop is CASSLRDEQYF. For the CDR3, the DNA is TGTGCCAGCAGCTTACGGGATGAGCAGTACTTC.

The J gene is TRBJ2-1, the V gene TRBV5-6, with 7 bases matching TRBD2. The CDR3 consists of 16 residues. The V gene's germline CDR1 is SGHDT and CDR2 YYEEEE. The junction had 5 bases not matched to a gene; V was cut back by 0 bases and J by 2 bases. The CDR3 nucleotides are TGTGCCAGCAGCTTGGCCCCAGCGGGGCCCTACAATGAGCAGTTCTTC. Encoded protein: CASSLAPAGPYNEQFF.

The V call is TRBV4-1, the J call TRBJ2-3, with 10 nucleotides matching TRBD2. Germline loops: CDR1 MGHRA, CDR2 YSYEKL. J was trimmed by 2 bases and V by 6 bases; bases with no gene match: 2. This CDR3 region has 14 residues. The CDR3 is CASSSGGFTDTQYF. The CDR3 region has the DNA TGCGCCAGCAGTAGCGGGGGGTTCACAGATACGCAGTATTTT.

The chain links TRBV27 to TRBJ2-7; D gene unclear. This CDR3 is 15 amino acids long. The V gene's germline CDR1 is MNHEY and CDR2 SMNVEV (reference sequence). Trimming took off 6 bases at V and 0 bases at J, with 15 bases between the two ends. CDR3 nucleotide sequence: TGTGCCAGCAGCCGTCCCACAGAAGCCTCCTACGAGCAGTACTTC. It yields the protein CASSRPTEASYEQYF.

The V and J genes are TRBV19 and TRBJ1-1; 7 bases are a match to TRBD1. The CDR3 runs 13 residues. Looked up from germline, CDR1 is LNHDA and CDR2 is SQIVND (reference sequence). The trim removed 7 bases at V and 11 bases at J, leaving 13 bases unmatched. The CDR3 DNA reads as TGTGCCAGTAAAACGCACACCGGGACAGCGGCTTTCTTT. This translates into CASKTHTGTAAFF.

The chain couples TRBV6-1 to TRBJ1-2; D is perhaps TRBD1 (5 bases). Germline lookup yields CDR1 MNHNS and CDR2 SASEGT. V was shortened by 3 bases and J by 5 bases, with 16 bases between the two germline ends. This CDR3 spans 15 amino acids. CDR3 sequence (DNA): TGTGCCAGCAGTGATCACGGGACGGACTATTATGGCTACACCTTC. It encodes CASSDHGTDYYGYTF.

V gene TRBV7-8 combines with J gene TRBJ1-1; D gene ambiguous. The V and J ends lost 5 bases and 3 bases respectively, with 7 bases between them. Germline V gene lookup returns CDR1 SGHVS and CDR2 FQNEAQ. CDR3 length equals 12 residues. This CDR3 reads CASSGEYTEAFF. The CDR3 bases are TGTGCCAGCAGCGGGGAGTACACTGAAGCTTTCTTT.

The CDR3 protein is CASTWDREGDGYTF. CDR3 in DNA: TGTGCCAGCACCTGGGACAGGGAAGGAGATGGCTACACCTTC. The chain joins TRBV9 to TRBJ1-2; 9 nucleotides agree with TRBD1. The CDR3 covers 14 residues. CDR1 SGDLS and CDR2 YYNGEE come from the germline V gene. V was clipped by 6 bases and J by 6 bases; unmatched bases: 9.

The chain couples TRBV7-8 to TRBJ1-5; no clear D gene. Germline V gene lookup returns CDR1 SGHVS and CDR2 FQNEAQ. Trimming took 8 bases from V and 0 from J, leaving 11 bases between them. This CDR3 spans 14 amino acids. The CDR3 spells CASDPSDSNQPQHF. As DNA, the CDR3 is TGTGCCAGCGATCCCAGTGATAGCAATCAGCCCCAGCATTTT.

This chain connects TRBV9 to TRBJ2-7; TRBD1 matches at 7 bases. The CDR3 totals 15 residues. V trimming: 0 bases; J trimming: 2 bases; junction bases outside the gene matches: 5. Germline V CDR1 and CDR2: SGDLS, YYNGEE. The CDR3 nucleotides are TGTGCCAGCAGCGTAGCTGGGGACAGTACCTACGAGCAGTACTTC. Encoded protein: CASSVAGDSTYEQYF.

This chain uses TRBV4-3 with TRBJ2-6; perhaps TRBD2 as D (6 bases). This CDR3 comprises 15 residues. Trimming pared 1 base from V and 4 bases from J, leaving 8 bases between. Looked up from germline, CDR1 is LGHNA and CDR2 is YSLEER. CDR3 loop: CASSQGGVGANVLTF. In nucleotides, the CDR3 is TGCGCCAGCAGCCAAGGGGGGGTCGGGGCCAACGTCCTGACTTTC.

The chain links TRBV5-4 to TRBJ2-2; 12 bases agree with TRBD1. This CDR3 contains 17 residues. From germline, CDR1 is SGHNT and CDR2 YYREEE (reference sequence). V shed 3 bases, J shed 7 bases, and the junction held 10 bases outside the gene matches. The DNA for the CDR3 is TGTGCCAGCAGCTCCAACCGGGACAGGGGGCATAGCGGGGAGCTGTTTTTT. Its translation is CASSSNRDRGHSGELFF. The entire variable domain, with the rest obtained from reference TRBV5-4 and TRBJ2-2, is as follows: ETGVTQSPTHLIKTRGQQVTLRCSSQSGHNTVSWYQQALGQGPQFIFQYYREEENGRGNFPPRFSGLQFPNYSSELNVNALELDDSALYLCASSSNRDRGHSGELFFGEGSRLTVL.

CDR3 coding DNA: TGTGCCAGCGCTAGATGGGGACAAAGTTACTACGAGCAGTACTTC. Encoded protein: CASARWGQSYYEQYF. The V and J genes are TRBV7-9 and TRBJ2-7, with D tentatively TRBD1 (6 bases). The germline CDR1 and CDR2 sequences are SEHNR and FQNEAQ (reference sequence). CDR3 length: 15 residues. V dropped 8 bases and J dropped 3 bases, with 20 bases sitting between them. Full variable domain (rest looked up from reference TRBV7-9 and TRBJ2-7): DTGVSQNPRHKITKRGQNVTFRCDPISEHNRLYWYRQTLGQGPEFLTYFQNEAQLEKSRLLSDRFSAERPKGSFSTLEIQRTEQGDSAMYLCASARWGQSYYEQYFGPGTRLTVT.

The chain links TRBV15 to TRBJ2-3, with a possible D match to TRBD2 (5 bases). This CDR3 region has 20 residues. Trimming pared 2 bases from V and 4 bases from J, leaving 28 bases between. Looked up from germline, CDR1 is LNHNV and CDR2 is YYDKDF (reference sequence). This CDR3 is CATSRLPPNLLGPTSDTQYF. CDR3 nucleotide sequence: TGTGCCACCAGCAGATTACCGCCCAACTTACTAGGGCCCACATCAGATACGCAGTATTTT. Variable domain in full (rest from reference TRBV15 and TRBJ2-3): DAMVIQNPRYQVTQFGKPVTLSCSQTLNHNVMYWYQQKSSQAPKLLFHYYDKDFNNEADTPDNFQSRRPNTSFCFLDIRSPGLGDTAMYLCATSRLPPNLLGPTSDTQYFGPGTRLTVL.

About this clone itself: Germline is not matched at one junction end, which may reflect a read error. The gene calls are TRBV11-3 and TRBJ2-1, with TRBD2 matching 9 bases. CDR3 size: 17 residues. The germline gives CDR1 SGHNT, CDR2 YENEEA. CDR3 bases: TGTGCCAGCAGCCTAGACTTTAGCGGGAGCTCCTACAATGAGCAGTTCTTC. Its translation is CASSLDFSGSSYNEQFF.

CDR3 sequence reads: CASSGLSGGGGETQYF. The CDR3 DNA is TGTGCCAGCAGCGGCCTGAGCGGGGGGGGCGGGGAGACCCAGTACTTC. The chain combines TRBV9 with TRBJ2-5; 10 bases align to TRBD2. The ends lost 3 bases at V and 5 bases at J; junction bases unmatched: 10. CDR1 SGDLS and CDR2 YYNGEE come from the germline V gene. The CDR3 contains 16 residues.